A single T cell receptor (beta chain) is shown here with its context. CDR1 is LGHDT, CDR2 YNNKEL, per germline (reference sequence). The CDR3 is 13 amino acids. Trimming left V 4 bases short and J 3 bases short, with 9 bases between. The data belong to a study of blood T cell repertoires in COVID-19. Background on the study: Nucleic acid was either cDNA or gDNA, and it came from T cells, B-cell-depleted T cells, or PBMCs.

In the authors' methods: Reference gene primer amplification gave nucleated cell count estimates. Measured with immunoSEQ multiplex PCR; TCRdb has only the in-frame clones, and not every one. The DNA gave D and trimming, while V, J and clone size come from that table. The data contain some 200,000 clones, around 80% of them seen just once; the ten biggest clones take up 5.5%. The receptor was derived from a woman aged 65 to 85 with acute or convalescent COVID-19. The chain uses TRBV3-1 (or the pseudogene TRBV3-2) and TRBJ1-1; the D is unclear. Specimen: peripheral blood. The DNA of the CDR3 is TGTGCCAGCAGCCCCGGTCCTGACACTGAAGCTTTCTTT. Protein product: CASSPGPDTEAFF.